This T cell receptor beta chain was found in a study of naive and memory T cell subsets. The library had UMIs added by 3' ligation of an oligonucleotide to TCR cDNA. Whole blood, roughly 2.6 ml, came from adult healthy volunteers. Unsorted total RNA, roughly 1 to 1000 ng, was DNase treated before reverse transcription. Amplification of ligated cDNA took four PCR rounds with SP2 and nested alpha and beta constant primers. For blood and skin samples, reverse transcription used TCR alpha and beta constant primers. TCRdb re-called the 5' RACE reads with MiXCR, one entry per CDR3 protein. Here the sample spans tens of thousands of distinct CDR3 sequences, over 7% being singletons. Trimming stripped 4 bases from V and 5 bases from J, with 15 bases between. Per the germline V gene, CDR1 is MGHRA and CDR2 is YSYEKL. The CDR3 contains 14 residues.

The chain uses TRBV4-1 and TRBJ2-7, with unresolved D. The source is a male donor in good health. CDR3 residues: CASSPSSESHEQYF. In DNA form, the CDR3 reads TGCGCCAGCAGCCCGTCCTCCGAGTCTCACGAGCAGTACTTC.